Described below is a single T cell receptor beta chain sequence and its context. Its antigen remains unknown. The data originate from a study of shared clonotypes between healthy human individuals. Whole-study results and caveats: Naive subsets generally exceeded memory subsets in estimated richness.

Adult Caucasians living in Nashville, Tennessee made up all of the donors. Trimming pared 5 bases from V and 5 bases from J, leaving 12 bases between. This CDR3 contains 13 residues. Germline V CDR1 and CDR2: SNHLY, FYNNEI. Assay: immunoSEQ multiplex PCR; the TCRdb copy retains only in-frame clones and omits some. The sample carries about 320,000 clones, 80% to 90% recorded once. The TCR comes from a man between 18 and 29 years old in good health. Sequencing used memory CD8+ T cells sorted from blood. Subset of the sample: CD45RO+ cells pooled with CCR7-negative TemRA cells. The chain carries TRBV2 and TRBJ1-2; D is unresolved. CDR3 protein: CASSPLSGYGYTF. For the CDR3, the DNA is TGTGCCAGCAGTCCACTCTCCGGGTATGGCTACACCTTC.